This TCR beta chain was sequenced for a study of blood T cell repertoires in COVID-19. Clones were read by immunoSEQ multiplex PCR, and TCRdb kept only the in-frame ones, dropping some. This table has tens of thousands of clones, around 83% appearing once. The CDR3 has 17 residues. Trimming cost V 4 bases and J 0 bases; bases outside gene matches: 11. Germline CDR1 SGHRS, CDR2 YFSETQ. Source material: peripheral blood. The origin of this receptor is a human donor in a cohort sampled during active COVID-19. The chain links TRBV5-1 to TRBJ2-3; the match to TRBD1 covers 7 bases. CDR3 sequence: CASSLGTAITSTDTQYF. The CDR3 bases are TGCGCCAGCAGCCTGGGGACAGCGATTACTAGCACAGATACGCAGTATTTT.